Shown below are 3 T cell receptor beta chains from a single sample sequenced in a study of T cells of healthy individuals (dated by TCRdb to between 2017 and 2018). Preparation of the library involved 5' RACE. Sequencing used an Illumina MiSeq. Using fastp at Q25 and MiXCR, TCRdb reprocessed the public reads and kept productive beta chains. Rows matching on CDR3 protein sequence are summarized as one entry with the most common DNA and genes. Across this sample there are around 100,000 distinct CDR3 sequences, with 17% seen only once. The ten top clones hold about 6.2% of the sample. The source of these receptors is a human donor in good health.

V gene TRBV5-1 combines with J gene TRBJ2-1, with 7 bases fitting TRBD2. V lost 0 bases, J lost 3 bases, and 6 bases stayed unmatched. CDR3 size: 16 residues. Germline values: CDR1 SGHRS, CDR2 YFSETQ. DNA of the CDR3: TGCGCCAGCAGCTTGGATGGCGGGAGCCACTACAATGAGCAGTTCTTC. Its protein product is CASSLDGGSHYNEQFF.

This clonotype was counted between two and nine times. The rearrangement uses TRBV28 and TRBJ2-4; tentatively, D is TRBD2 (5 bases). The CDR3 has 15 amino acids. Trimming took off 6 bases at V and 1 base at J, with 13 bases between the two ends. Germline-derived CDR1 and CDR2 are MDHEN and SYDVKM. The CDR3 coding sequence is TGTGCCAGCAGGACCCCTAGCCTCGCCAAAAACATTCAGTACTTC. It specifies CASRTPSLAKNIQYF. The full variable domain, completed using reference TRBV28 and TRBJ2-4, is DVKVTQSSRYLVKRTGEKVFLECVQDMDHENMFWYRQDPGLGLRLIYFSYDVKMKEKGDIPEGYSVSREKKERFSLILESASTNQTSMYLCASRTPSLAKNIQYFGAGTRLSVL.

This clonotype was counted between two and nine times. The chain employs TRBV7-3 and TRBJ1-6; D call uncertain. The CDR3 consists of 14 residues. Germline V lookup: CDR1 SGHTA, CDR2 FQGTGA. With 2 bases removed from V and 7 bases from J, the gap between germline ends came to 9 bases. The CDR3 region has the DNA TGTGCCAGCAGCTTAGTCGGTTCAAATTCACCCCTCCACTTT. It is translated as CASSLVGSNSPLHF.